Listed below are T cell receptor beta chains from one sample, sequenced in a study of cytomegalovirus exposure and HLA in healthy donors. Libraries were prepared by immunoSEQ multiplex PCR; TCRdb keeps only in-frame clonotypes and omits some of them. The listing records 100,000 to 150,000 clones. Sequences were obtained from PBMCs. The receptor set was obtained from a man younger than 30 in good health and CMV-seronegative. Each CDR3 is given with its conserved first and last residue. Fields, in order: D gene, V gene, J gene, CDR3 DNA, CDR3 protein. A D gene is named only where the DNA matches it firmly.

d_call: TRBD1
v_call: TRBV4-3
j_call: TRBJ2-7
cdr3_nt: TGCGCCAGCAGCCAAGACAGGGGGCTTTACGAGCAGTACTTC
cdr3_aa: CASSQDRGLYEQYF

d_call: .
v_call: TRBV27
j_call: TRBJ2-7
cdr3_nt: TGTGCCAGCAGTACAGGGTCCGAGCAGTACTTC
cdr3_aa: CASSTGSEQYF

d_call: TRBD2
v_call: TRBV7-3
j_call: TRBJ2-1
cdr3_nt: TGTGCCAGCAGCTTAAGACTAGCGGGCCTCGATGAGCAGTTCTTC
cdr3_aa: CASSLRLAGLDEQFF

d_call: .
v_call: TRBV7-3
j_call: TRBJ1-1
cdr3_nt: TGTGCCAGCAGCTTATACGGGGGAAGGTTGGCTTTCTTT
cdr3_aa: CASSLYGGRLAFF

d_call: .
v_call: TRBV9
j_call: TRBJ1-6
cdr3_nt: TGTGCCAGCAAGGAGGACAGAGACTATTCACCCCTCCACTTT
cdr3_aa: CASKEDRDYSPLHF

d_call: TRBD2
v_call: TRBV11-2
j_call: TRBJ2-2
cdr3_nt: TGTGCCAGCAGCTTAGTTTCTAGCGGGGGGACCGGGGAGCTGTTTTTT
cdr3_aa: CASSLVSSGGTGELFF

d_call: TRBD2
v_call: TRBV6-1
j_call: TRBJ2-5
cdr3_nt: TGTGCCAGCAGTGAAGTAAGCGGGAGCTGGAAGACCCAGTACTTC
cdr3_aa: CASSEVSGSWKTQYF

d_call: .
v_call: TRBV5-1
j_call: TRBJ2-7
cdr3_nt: TGCGCCAGCAGCTCCATCATCGGTTCCTACGAGCAGTACTTC
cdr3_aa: CASSSIIGSYEQYF

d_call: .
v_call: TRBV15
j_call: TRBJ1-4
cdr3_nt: TGTGCCACCAGCAGAGATAGGGGGTCTAATGAAAAACTGTTTTTT
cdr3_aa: CATSRDRGSNEKLFF

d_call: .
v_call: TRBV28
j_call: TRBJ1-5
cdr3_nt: TGTGCAGGGGGGGGAAGACAGCCCCAGCATTTT
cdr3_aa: CAGGGRQPQHF

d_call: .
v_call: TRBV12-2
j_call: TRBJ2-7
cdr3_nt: TGTGCAAGTCGCTTCAGGGGCAGGGAGCCTTACTTGTCCTACGAGCAGTACTTC
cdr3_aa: CASRFRGREPYLSYEQYF

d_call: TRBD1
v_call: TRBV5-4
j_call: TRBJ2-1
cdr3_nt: TGTGCCAGCAGCTTGGTACCGCGACAGGGGCACAATGAGCAGTTCTTC
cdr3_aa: CASSLVPRQGHNEQFF

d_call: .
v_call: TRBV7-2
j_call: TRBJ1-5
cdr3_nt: TGTGCCAGCAGCCCAGGGACTGGGGAAAAGCCCCAGCATTTT
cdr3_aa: CASSPGTGEKPQHF

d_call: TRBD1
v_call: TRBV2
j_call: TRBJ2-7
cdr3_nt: TGTGCCAGCAGGCCGCCCGGACAGGGATACGAGCAGTACTTC
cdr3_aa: CASRPPGQGYEQYF

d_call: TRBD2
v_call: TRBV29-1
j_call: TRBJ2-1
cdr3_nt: TGCAGCGTTGTACTAGCGGTGAATAACAATGAGCAGTTCTTC
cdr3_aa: CSVVLAVNNNEQFF